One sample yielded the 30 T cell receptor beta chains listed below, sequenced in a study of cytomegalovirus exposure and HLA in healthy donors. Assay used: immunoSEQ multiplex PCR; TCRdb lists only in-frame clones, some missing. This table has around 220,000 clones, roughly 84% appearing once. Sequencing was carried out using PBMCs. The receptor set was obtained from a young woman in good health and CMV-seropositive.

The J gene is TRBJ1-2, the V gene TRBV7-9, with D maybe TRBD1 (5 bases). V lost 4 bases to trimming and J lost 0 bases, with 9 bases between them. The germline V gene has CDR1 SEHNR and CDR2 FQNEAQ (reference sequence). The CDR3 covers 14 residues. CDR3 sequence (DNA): TGTGCCAGCAGCTGGACAATAGCTAACTATGGCTACACCTTC. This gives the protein CASSWTIANYGYTF. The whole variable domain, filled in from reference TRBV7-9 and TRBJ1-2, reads DTGVSQNPRHKITKRGQNVTFRCDPISEHNRLYWYRQTLGQGPEFLTYFQNEAQLEKSRLLSDRFSAERPKGSFSTLEIQRTEQGDSAMYLCASSWTIANYGYTFGSGTRLTVV.

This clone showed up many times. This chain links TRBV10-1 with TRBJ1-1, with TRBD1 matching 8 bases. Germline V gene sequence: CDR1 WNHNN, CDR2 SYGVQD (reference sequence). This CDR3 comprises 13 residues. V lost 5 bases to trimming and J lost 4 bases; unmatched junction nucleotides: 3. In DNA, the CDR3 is TGCGCCAGCAGTCCGACAGGGGTCACTGAAGCTTTCTTT. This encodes CASSPTGVTEAFF.

CDR3 coding DNA: TGTGCCAGCAGTGGCTACGGACAGCGCAATTCTGAAGCTAACTATGGCTACACCTTC. It yields the protein CASSGYGQRNSEANYGYTF. V gene TRBV28 combines with J gene TRBJ1-2; possible D gene TRBD1, 6 bases. The germline gives CDR1 MDHEN, CDR2 SYDVKM. The CDR3 is made up of 19 amino acids. The germline V and J ends were trimmed by 5 bases and 0 bases, with 25 bases remaining between them.

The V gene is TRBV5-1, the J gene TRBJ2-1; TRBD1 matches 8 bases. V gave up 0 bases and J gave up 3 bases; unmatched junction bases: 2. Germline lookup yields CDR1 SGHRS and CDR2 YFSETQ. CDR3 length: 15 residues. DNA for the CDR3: TGCGCCAGCAGCTTGGGAGGGACAGGCTACAATGAGCAGTTCTTC. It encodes CASSLGGTGYNEQFF.

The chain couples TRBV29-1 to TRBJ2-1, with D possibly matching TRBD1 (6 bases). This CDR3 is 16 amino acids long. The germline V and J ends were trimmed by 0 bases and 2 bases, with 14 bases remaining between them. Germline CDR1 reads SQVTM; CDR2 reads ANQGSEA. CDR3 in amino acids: CSVEDRAYRAYNEQFF. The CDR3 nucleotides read TGCAGCGTTGAAGACCGGGCCTACAGGGCCTACAATGAGCAGTTCTTC.

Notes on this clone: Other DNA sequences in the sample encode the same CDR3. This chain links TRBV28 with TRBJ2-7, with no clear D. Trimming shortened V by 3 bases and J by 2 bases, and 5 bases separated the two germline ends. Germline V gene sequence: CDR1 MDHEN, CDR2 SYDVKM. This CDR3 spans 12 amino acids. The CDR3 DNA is TGTGCCAGCAGTTTCAGACCCTACGAGCAGTACTTC. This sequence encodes CASSFRPYEQYF.

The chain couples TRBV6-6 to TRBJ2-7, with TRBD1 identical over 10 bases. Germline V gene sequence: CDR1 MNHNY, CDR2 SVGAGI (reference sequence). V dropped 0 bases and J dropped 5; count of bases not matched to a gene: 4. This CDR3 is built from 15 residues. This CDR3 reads CASSYSATGGDEQYF. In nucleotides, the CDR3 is TGTGCCAGCAGTTACTCAGCGACAGGGGGCGACGAGCAGTACTTC.

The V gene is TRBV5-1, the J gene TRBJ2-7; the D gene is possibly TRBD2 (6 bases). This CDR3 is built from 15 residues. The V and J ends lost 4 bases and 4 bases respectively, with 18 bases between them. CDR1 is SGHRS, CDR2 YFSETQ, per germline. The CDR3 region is CASSPGDRQRYEQYF. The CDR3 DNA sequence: TGCGCCAGCAGCCCGGGGGACCGCCAAAGATACGAGCAGTACTTC.

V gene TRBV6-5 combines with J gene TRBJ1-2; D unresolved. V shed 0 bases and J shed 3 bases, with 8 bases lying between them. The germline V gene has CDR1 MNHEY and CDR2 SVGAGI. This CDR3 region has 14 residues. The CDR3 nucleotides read TGTGCCAGCAGTTACTCCAGCAGGCACTATGGCTACACCTTC. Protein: CASSYSSRHYGYTF.

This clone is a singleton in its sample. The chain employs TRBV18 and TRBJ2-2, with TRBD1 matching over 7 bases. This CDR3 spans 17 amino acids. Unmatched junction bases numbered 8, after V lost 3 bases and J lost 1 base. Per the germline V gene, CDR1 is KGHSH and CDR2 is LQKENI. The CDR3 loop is CASSPFSGTVNTGELFF. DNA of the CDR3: TGTGCCAGCTCACCCTTTTCCGGGACAGTGAACACCGGGGAGCTGTTTTTT.

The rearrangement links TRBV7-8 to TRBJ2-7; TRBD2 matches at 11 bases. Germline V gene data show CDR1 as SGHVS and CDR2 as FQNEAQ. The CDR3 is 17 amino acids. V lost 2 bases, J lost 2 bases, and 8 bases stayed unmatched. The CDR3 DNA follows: TGTGCCAGCAGCTTACCCTTTCTAGCGGGGGGAACCTACGAGCAGTACTTC. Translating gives CASSLPFLAGGTYEQYF.

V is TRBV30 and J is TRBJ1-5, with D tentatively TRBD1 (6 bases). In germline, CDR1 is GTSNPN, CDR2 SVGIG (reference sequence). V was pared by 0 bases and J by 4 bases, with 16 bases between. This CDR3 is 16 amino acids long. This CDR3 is CAWSVSDGTPNQPQHF. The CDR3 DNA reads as TGTGCCTGGAGTGTATCGGACGGGACACCTAATCAGCCCCAGCATTTT.

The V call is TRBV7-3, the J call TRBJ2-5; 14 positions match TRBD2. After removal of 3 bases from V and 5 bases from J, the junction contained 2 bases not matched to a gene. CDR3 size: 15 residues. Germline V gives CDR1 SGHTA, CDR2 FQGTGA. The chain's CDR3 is CASSFGTSGSETQYF. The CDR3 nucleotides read TGTGCCAGCAGCTTTGGGACTAGCGGGAGTGAGACCCAGTACTTC.

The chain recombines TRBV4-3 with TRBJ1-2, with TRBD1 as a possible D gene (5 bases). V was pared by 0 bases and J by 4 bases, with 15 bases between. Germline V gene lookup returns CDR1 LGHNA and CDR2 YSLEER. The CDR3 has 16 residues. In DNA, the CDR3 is TGCGCCAGCAGCCAAGATCCCCTACCAGGGCCCTATGGCTACACCTTC. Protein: CASSQDPLPGPYGYTF.

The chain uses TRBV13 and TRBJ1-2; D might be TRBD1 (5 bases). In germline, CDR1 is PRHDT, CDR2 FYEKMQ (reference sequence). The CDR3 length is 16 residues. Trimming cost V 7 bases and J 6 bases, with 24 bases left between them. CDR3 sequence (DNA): TGTGCCAGCACTTCCTTGACCGACGGGCCGGGGGATGGCTACACCTTC. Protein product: CASTSLTDGPGDGYTF. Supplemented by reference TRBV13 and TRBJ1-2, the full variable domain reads AAGVIQSPRHLIKEKRETATLKCYPIPRHDTVYWYQQGPGQDPQFLISFYEKMQSDKGSIPDRFSAQQFSDYHSELNMSSLELGDSALYFCASTSLTDGPGDGYTFGSGTRLTVV.

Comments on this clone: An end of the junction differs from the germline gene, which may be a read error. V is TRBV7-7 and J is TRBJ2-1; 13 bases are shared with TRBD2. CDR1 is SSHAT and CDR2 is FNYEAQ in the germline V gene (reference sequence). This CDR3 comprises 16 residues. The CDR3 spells CASSQGLAGTHNEQFF. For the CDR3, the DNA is TGTGCTAGCAGCCAGGGACTAGCGGGGACCCACAATGAGCAGTTCTTC.

The CDR3 protein is CASSEASPRDEQFF. The CDR3 DNA reads as TGTGCCAGCAGTGAAGCATCGCCCAGGGATGAGCAGTTCTTC. The V gene is TRBV2, the J gene TRBJ2-1, with a weak D call TRBD1 (5 bases). Germline loops: CDR1 SNHLY, CDR2 FYNNEI. The V and J ends lost 0 bases and 8 bases respectively, with 11 bases between them. The length of the CDR3 is 14 residues.

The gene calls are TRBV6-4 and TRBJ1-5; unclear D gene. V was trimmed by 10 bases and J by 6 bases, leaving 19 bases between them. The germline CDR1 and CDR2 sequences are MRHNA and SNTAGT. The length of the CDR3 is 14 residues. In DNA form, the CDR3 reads TGTGCCACCCAGGTAGGTAAAGAGCCTCAGCCCCAGCATTTT. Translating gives CATQVGKEPQPQHF.

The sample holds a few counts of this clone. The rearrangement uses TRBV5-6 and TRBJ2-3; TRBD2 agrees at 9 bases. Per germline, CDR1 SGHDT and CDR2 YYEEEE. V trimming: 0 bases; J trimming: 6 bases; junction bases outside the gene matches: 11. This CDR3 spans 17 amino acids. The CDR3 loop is CASSLGWDSGSWDTQYF. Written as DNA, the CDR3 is TGTGCCAGCAGCTTGGGGTGGGATAGCGGGAGTTGGGATACGCAGTATTTT.

The CDR3 protein is CASRALAGADEQYF. The CDR3 DNA sequence: TGCGCCAGCAGGGCCCTAGCGGGAGCGGACGAGCAGTACTTC. J is TRBJ2-7 and V is TRBV10-2, with 10 bases lining up with TRBD2. Trimming at V came to 6 bases and at J to 5 bases, leaving 7 bases not matched to a gene. Germline values: CDR1 WSHSY, CDR2 SAAADI. The CDR3 totals 14 residues.

The CDR3 is CASRGLKGTLYEQYF. As DNA, the CDR3 is TGTGCCAGCAGAGGCCTCAAAGGGACACTTTACGAGCAGTACTTC. The V gene is TRBV2, the J gene TRBJ2-7; a weak D match, TRBD1 (6 bases). Germline loops: CDR1 SNHLY, CDR2 FYNNEI. The ends were cut back, 6 bases at V and 4 bases at J, with 19 bases in the middle. CDR3 length: 15 amino acids.

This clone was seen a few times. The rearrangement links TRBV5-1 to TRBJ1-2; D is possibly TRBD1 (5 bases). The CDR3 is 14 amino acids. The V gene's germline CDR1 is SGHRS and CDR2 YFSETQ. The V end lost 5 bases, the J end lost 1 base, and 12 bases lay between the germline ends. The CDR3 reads CASSSFDSNYGYTF. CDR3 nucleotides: TGCGCCAGCAGTTCCTTCGACAGTAACTATGGCTACACCTTC.

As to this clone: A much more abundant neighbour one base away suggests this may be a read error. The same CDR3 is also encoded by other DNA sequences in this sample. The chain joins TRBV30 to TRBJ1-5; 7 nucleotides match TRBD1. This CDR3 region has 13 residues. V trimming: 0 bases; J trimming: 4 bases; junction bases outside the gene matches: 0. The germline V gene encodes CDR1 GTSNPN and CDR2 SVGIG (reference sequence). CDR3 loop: CAWSVQGNQPQHF. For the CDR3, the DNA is TGTGCCTGGAGTGTACAGGGGAATCAGCCCCAGCATTTT.

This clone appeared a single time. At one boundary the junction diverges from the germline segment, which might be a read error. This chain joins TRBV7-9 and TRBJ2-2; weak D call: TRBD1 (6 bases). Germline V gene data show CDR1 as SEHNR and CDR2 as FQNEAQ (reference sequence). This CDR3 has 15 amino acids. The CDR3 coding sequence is TGTGCCAGCAGCTTAGTGGACAGCTACACCGAGGAGCTGTTTTTT. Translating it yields CASSLVDSYTEELFF.

DNA for the CDR3: TGTGCCAGCAGCCCCCGGGACAGGGGTTATGGCTACACCTTC. As protein: CASSPRDRGYGYTF. This sequence joins TRBV5-4 and TRBJ1-2, with 10 bases identical to TRBD1. The CDR3 loop spans 14 amino acids. Looked up from germline, CDR1 is SGHNT and CDR2 is YYREEE (reference sequence). Germline trimming cut 4 bases from V and 5 bases from J; bases unmatched to any gene: 5. Complete variable domain (other parts from reference TRBV5-4 and TRBJ1-2): ETGVTQSPTHLIKTRGQQVTLRCSSQSGHNTVSWYQQALGQGPQFIFQYYREEENGRGNFPPRFSGLQFPNYSSELNVNALELDDSALYLCASSPRDRGYGYTFGSGTRLTVV.

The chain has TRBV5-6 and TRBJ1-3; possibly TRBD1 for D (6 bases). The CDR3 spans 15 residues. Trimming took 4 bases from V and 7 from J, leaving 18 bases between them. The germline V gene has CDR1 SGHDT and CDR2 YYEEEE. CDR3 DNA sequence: TGTGCCAGCAGCCCCCGGACAGTGGGTAGGAACACCATATATTTT. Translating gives CASSPRTVGRNTIYF.

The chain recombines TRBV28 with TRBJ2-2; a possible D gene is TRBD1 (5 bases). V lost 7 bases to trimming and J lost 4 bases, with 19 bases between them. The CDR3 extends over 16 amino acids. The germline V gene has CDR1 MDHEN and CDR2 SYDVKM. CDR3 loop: CASNKNRGQVTGELFF. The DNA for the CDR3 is TGTGCCAGCAACAAAAACCGTGGACAAGTCACCGGGGAGCTGTTTTTT.

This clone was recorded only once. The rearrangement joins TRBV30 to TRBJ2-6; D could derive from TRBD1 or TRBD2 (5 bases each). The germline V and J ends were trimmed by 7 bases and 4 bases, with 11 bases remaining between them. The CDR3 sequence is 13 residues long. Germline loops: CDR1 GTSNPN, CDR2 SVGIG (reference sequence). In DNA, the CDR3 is TGTGCCTCCGGGGCTAAGGGGGCCAACGTCCTGACTTTC. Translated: CASGAKGANVLTF.

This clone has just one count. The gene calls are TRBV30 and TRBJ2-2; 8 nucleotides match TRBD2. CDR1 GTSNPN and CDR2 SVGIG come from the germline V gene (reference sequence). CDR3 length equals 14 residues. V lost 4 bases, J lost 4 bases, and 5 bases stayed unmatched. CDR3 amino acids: CAWTSGGPTGELFF. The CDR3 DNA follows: TGTGCCTGGACTTCGGGAGGGCCCACCGGGGAGCTGTTTTTT.

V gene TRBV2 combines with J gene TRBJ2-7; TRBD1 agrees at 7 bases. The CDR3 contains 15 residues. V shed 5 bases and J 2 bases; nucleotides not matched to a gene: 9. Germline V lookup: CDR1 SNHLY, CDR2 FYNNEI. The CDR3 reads CASSQDRVVTYEQYF. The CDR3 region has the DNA TGTGCCAGCAGTCAAGACAGGGTCGTAACCTACGAGCAGTACTTC.